These 6 T cell receptor beta chains were all obtained from the same sample, sequenced in a study of post-analysis software for immune sequencing data (dated by TCRdb to between 2015 and 2017). Antigens of these TCRs are unknown. Receptor amplification or capture employed PCR. The sequencer was an Illumina HiSeq 2500. Unique molecular identifiers were incorporated into TCR beta cDNA libraries to reduce PCR and sequencing biases. TCRdb handled the public reads itself, with Q25 trimming in fastp and clone calling in MiXCR, and kept productive beta chains. Rows are combined by CDR3 protein, so each entry shows the most common genes and DNA. The table for this sample lists 400,000 to 500,000 distinct CDR3 sequences; approximately 42% of them were counted only once. The ten most abundant clones make up less than 8% of the sample. The research as a whole found: Four to six TRBV segments, including TRBV5-6, TRBV5-1 and TRBV20-1, were significantly more frequent in patients than controls.

Sequencing input: blood. These receptors were obtained from a girl aged 2 to 9 with multiple sclerosis.

The CDR3 region has the DNA TGTGCCGGTCGAAGCACCTATGGCTACACCTTC. Translating gives CAGRSTYGYTF. V usage is TRBV28 and J usage is TRBJ1-2, with D unresolved. CDR3 size: 11 residues. The germline gives CDR1 MDHEN, CDR2 SYDVKM. V was shortened by 11 bases and J by 4 bases, with 11 bases between the two germline ends.

This clonotype has a handful of counts. The V and J genes are TRBV27 and TRBJ2-5; D ambiguous. V was clipped by 3 bases and J by 1 base, with 12 bases between them. The CDR3 has 15 amino acids. Germline V lookup: CDR1 MNHEY, CDR2 SMNVEV (reference sequence). Written as DNA, the CDR3 is TGTGCCAGCAGTTTGTTTTGGCTGGGCCAAGAGACCCAGTACTTC. Translating it yields CASSLFWLGQETQYF.

This clonotype turned up a few times. The chain uses TRBV28 and TRBJ2-1, with a possible D match to TRBD1 (6 bases). In germline, CDR1 is MDHEN, CDR2 SYDVKM. This CDR3 contains 12 residues. Trimming took off 5 bases at V and 11 bases at J, with 13 bases between the two ends. The CDR3 spells CASSLWTVKQFF. The CDR3 DNA follows: TGTGCCAGCAGTCTCTGGACAGTTAAGCAGTTCTTC.

This clonotype was seen a handful of times. V gene TRBV4-1 combines with J gene TRBJ2-5; D is perhaps TRBD2 (6 bases). Germline V gene sequence: CDR1 MGHRA, CDR2 YSYEKL. The CDR3 sequence is 14 residues long. Trimming removed 1 base from V and 5 bases from J, with 11 bases in between. Written as DNA, the CDR3 is TGCGCCAGCAGCCAAGTGTCGGGGGTGGAGACCCAGTACTTC. It codes for CASSQVSGVETQYF.

This clonotype has just a few counts. The rearrangement uses TRBV10-3 and TRBJ2-5, with a possible D match to TRBD1 (6 bases). The CDR3 spans 11 residues. Germline loops: CDR1 ENHRY, CDR2 SYGVKD. Trimming removed 8 bases from V and 2 bases from J, with 6 bases in between. CDR3 nucleotide sequence: TGTGCCATCGGGACACAAGAGACCCAGTACTTC. Its protein is CAIGTQETQYF.

This clonotype turned up a few times. The V gene is TRBV7-2, the J gene TRBJ1-4, with D maybe TRBD1 (5 bases). In germline, CDR1 is SGHTA, CDR2 FQGNSA. V lost 4 bases and J lost 8, with 14 bases in between. The CDR3 extends over 14 amino acids. As DNA, the CDR3 is TGTGCCAGCAGCTCCTTCCCAGGGTACGAAAAACTGTTTTTT. Protein: CASSSFPGYEKLFF.